This TCR beta chain was documented in a study of blood T cell repertoires in COVID-19. The wider study: COVID-19 samples from acute and convalescent phases originated in the United States, Italy and Spain. Sample material is recorded as cDNA or gDNA derived from T cells, B-cell-depleted T cells, or PBMCs.

The length of the CDR3 is 13 residues. V dropped 6 bases and J dropped 5; count of bases not matched to a gene: 3. Germline CDR1 and CDR2: MNHEY and SVGAGI. Authors' analysis steps: Amplification with reference gene primers provided the estimates of nucleated cell counts. Sequencing used immunoSEQ multiplex PCR; TCRdb keeps in-frame clones, though not all of them. V, J and clone size reflect that table, while D and trimming were determined from the DNA. The sample consists of about 240,000 clones, around nine tenths of them appearing once. Notes on this clone: At the DNA level, this CDR3 is encoded by other sequences in the same sample as well.

The sequenced material came from peripheral blood. J is TRBJ2-5 and V is TRBV6-5; the match to TRBD1 covers 10 bases. This TCR was recovered from a woman aged 70-85 years with active or convalescent COVID-19. The CDR3 DNA is TGTGCCAGCAGGACAGGGGGCGGGGAGACCCAGTACTTC. It specifies CASRTGGGETQYF.